The subject of this entry is one TCR beta chain. Per the study methods: Amplified reference gene primers provided the basis for estimating nucleated cell counts. The protocol was immunoSEQ multiplex PCR, while the TCRdb copy is restricted to in-frame clones and leaves out a portion. V, J and clone size reflect that table, while D and trimming were determined from the DNA. The top ten hold about 5% of the sample, which has approximately 150,000 clones, about 83% seen once. The data were taken from a study of blood T cell repertoires in COVID-19. Background on the study: Sites in the United States, Italy and Spain provided acute and convalescent COVID-19 samples. PBMCs, B-cell-depleted T cells, or T cells provided the cDNA or gDNA that made up the material.

The receptor's source is a human donor in a cohort sampled during active COVID-19. Sequencing input: peripheral blood.

The CDR3 sequence is CAWTKYLGQGETQYF. CDR3 nucleotide sequence: TGTGCCTGGACGAAATACTTAGGACAGGGAGAGACCCAGTACTTC. The rearrangement joins TRBV30 to TRBJ2-5, with TRBD1 identical over 8 bases. CDR3 length: 15 amino acids. The germline V gene encodes CDR1 GTSNPN and CDR2 SVGIG (reference sequence). J lost 4 bases, V lost 4 bases, and 11 bases had no gene match. Together with reference TRBV30 and TRBJ2-5, the CDR3 gives the full variable domain: SQTIHQWPATLVQPVGSPLSLECTVEGTSNPNLYWYRQAAGRGLQLLFYSVGIGQISSEVPQNLSASRPQDRQFILSSKKLLLSDSGFYLCAWTKYLGQGETQYFGPGTRLLVL.